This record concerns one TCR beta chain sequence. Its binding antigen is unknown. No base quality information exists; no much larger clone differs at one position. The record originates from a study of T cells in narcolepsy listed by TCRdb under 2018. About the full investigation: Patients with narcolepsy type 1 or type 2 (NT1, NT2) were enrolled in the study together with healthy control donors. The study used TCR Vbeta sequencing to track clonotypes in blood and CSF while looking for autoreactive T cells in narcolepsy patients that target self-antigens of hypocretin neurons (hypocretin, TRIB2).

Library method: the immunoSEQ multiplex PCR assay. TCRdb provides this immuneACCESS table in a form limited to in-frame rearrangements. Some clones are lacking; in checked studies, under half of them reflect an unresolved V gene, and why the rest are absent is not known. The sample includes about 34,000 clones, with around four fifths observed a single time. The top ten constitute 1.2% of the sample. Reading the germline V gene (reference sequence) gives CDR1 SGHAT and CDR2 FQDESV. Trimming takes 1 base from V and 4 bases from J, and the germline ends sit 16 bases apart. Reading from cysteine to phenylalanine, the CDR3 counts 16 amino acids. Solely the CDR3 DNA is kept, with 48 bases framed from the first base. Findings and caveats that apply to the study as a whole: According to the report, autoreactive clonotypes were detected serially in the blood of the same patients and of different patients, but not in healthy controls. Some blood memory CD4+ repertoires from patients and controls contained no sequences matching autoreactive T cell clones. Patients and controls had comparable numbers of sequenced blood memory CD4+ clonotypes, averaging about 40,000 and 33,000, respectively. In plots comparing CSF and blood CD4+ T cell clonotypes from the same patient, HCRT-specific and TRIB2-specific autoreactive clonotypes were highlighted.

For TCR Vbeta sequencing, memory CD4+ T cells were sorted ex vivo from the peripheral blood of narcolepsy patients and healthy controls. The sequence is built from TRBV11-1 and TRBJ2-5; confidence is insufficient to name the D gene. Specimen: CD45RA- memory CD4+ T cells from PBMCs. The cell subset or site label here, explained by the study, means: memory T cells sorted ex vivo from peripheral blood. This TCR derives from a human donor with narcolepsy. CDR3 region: CASSLDEGRYSETQYF. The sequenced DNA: TGTGCCAGCAGCTTAGATGAAGGCAGGTACTCAGAGACCCAGTACTTC. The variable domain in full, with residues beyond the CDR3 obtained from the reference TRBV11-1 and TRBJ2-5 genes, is EAEVAQSPRYKITEKSQAVAFWCDPISGHATLYWYRQILGQGPELLVQFQDESVVDDSQLPKDRFSAERLKGVDSTLKIQPAELGDSAMYLCASSLDEGRYSETQYFGPGTRLLVL.